This TCR beta chain came from a study of blood T cell repertoires in COVID-19. On the study more broadly: Whether acute or convalescent, the COVID-19 samples came from the United States, Italy and Spain.

Those who participated ranged in age from about 18 to 89 years and resided in about two dozen US areas. Assignment of participants to cohorts was predicated upon participant-reported clinical history. Original analysis: Amplified reference gene primers provided the basis for estimating nucleated cell counts. TCRdb keeps only in-frame clones here, not all; method: immunoSEQ multiplex PCR. That table furnishes V, J and clone size, whereas the DNA furnished D and trimming. The sample lists fewer than 500,000 clones; over 75% were seen once. The germline V and J ends were trimmed by 5 bases and 7 bases, with 19 bases remaining between them. Per germline, CDR1 SGHKS and CDR2 YYEKEE (reference sequence). The CDR3 is made up of 14 amino acids.

The sequencing sample was made of PBMCs or T cells enriched from blood (not recorded which). The receptor was isolated from a man between 25 and 39 years old who had recovered from COVID-19. The gene calls are TRBV5-5 and TRBJ2-7; maybe TRBD1 (6 bases). CDR3 sequence reads: CASSSQTRGGEQYF. In DNA form, the CDR3 reads TGTGCCAGCAGTTCGCAGACCCGAGGGGGTGAGCAGTACTTC. Full variable domain (rest looked up from reference TRBV5-5 and TRBJ2-7): DAGVTQSPTHLIKTRGQQVTLRCSPISGHKSVSWYQQVLGQGPQFIFQYYEKEERGRGNFPDRFSARQFPNYSSELNVNALLLGDSALYLCASSSQTRGGEQYFGPGTRLTVT.